These 28 T cell receptor beta chains originate from one sample sequenced in a study of monozygotic twins with inflammatory bowel disease. TCRdb re-called the 5' RACE reads and catalogs CDR3 proteins one per entry, DNA excluded. This sample carries around 200,000 distinct CDR3 sequences, with around 1.5% going to the ten biggest clones. The sequenced sample consisted of blood. These receptor sequences come from a human donor with ulcerative colitis or Crohn's disease, or a healthy co-twin of an affected twin (not recorded which).

This chain joins TRBV6-6 and TRBJ2-2; without DNA, the TCRdb call of TRBD1 cannot be checked. Germline V gives CDR1 MNHNY, CDR2 SVGAGI (reference sequence). The CDR3 loop spans 14 amino acids. CDR3 protein: CASSYGQPSGELFF.

This chain uses TRBV6-1 with TRBJ1-4. This CDR3 has 16 amino acids. In germline, CDR1 is MNHNS, CDR2 SASEGT. The CDR3 loop is CASSRTTVATNEKLFF.

The rearrangement joins TRBV5-1 to TRBJ1-4; without DNA, the TCRdb call of TRBD1 cannot be checked. The CDR3 contains 15 residues. The germline V gene encodes CDR1 SGHRS and CDR2 YFSETQ. The CDR3 loop is CASRASGTVNEKLFF.

V gene TRBV11-3 combines with J gene TRBJ2-1; the D call from TCRdb, TRBD1, cannot be confirmed without DNA. CDR1 is SGHNT and CDR2 is YENEEA in the germline V gene. The CDR3 consists of 18 residues. CDR3 residues: CASSLQKMGQGKSVEQFF. The full variable domain, rest sourced from reference TRBV11-3 and TRBJ2-1, is EAGVVQSPRYKIIEKKQPVAFWCNPISGHNTLYWYLQNLGQGPELLIRYENEEAVDDSQLPKDRFSAERLKGVDSTLKIQPAELGDSAVYLCASSLQKMGQGKSVEQFFGPGTRLTVL.

The chain joins TRBV20-1 to TRBJ2-7; TCRdb picks TRBD1, but there is no DNA to check that call. Per the germline V gene, CDR1 is DFQATT and CDR2 is SNEGSKA (reference sequence). This CDR3 is 14 amino acids long. CDR3 loop: CSARKPKQGYEQYF.

This CDR3 reads CASNPYGANVLTF. The J gene is TRBJ2-6, the V gene TRBV3-1. The germline V gene has CDR1 LGHDT and CDR2 YNNKEL (reference sequence). This CDR3 is built from 13 residues.

The V and J genes are TRBV20-1 and TRBJ2-3; no DNA is available, so the TRBD2 call from TCRdb remains unchecked. Germline lookup yields CDR1 DFQATT and CDR2 SNEGSKA (reference sequence). The CDR3 covers 16 residues. CDR3 loop: CSAEGTSGGRTDTQYF.

The V and J genes are TRBV5-1 and TRBJ1-6; TCRdb designates TRBD1, a call that cannot be tested without DNA. From germline, CDR1 is SGHRS and CDR2 YFSETQ. CDR3 size: 13 residues. The CDR3 here is CASSLDGTQPLHF.

The chain employs TRBV5-5 and TRBJ1-2; TCRdb's D call, TRBD1, is unchecked because there is no DNA. Germline CDR1 and CDR2: SGHKS and YYEKEE (reference sequence). This CDR3 contains 14 residues. CDR3: CASSSDGQPYGYTF.

The chain carries TRBV10-3 and TRBJ1-6; the TRBD1 assignment by TCRdb is unverifiable without DNA. CDR1 and CDR2 from the germline V gene are ENHRY and SYGVKD. The CDR3 sequence is 13 residues long. The CDR3 loop is CAATRDPNSPLHF.

V usage is TRBV9 and J usage is TRBJ1-1; TCRdb names TRBD1, which stays unverified in the absence of DNA. From germline, CDR1 is SGDLS and CDR2 YYNGEE. This CDR3 contains 15 residues. The CDR3 loop reads CASSVLGQMNTEAFF.

The rearrangement links TRBV5-1 to TRBJ2-5. The CDR3 covers 12 residues. Germline loops: CDR1 SGHRS, CDR2 YFSETQ. The CDR3 protein is CASSYSEETQYF.

The chain joins TRBV15 to TRBJ2-2; TCRdb's D call of TRBD1 is untestable without DNA. This CDR3 has 15 residues. Per the germline V gene, CDR1 is LNHNV and CDR2 is YYDKDF (reference sequence). The CDR3 region is CATSRDLGKDRELFF.

The chain carries TRBV3-1 and TRBJ2-5; there is no DNA to check the TCRdb D call of TRBD1. The CDR3 spans 14 residues. Germline CDR1 is LGHDT and CDR2 is YNNKEL (reference sequence). The chain's CDR3 is CASIQSYRGKTQYF.

The chain carries TRBV20-1 and TRBJ2-4; TCRdb selects TRBD2, and the lack of DNA leaves this call unchecked. The CDR3 spans 15 residues. The germline gives CDR1 DFQATT, CDR2 SNEGSKA (reference sequence). This CDR3 reads CSARGEGGQGNIQYF.

The J gene is TRBJ2-3, the V gene TRBV6-5. The CDR3 consists of 16 residues. Germline CDR1 and CDR2: MNHEY and SVGAGI. Here the CDR3 reads CASSSPTGTGTDTQYF.

J is TRBJ1-1 and V is TRBV6-5; as DNA is missing, the TRBD1 call by TCRdb cannot be tested. This CDR3 region has 13 residues. Germline CDR1 is MNHEY and CDR2 is SVGAGI. This CDR3 is CASRRGVYTEAFF.

The chain combines TRBV18 with TRBJ2-3; TCRdb's D call, TRBD1, is unchecked because there is no DNA. Germline V lookup: CDR1 KGHSH, CDR2 LQKENI. The CDR3 is made up of 15 amino acids. Here the CDR3 reads CASSRDRGSTDTQYF.

The V and J genes are TRBV7-8 and TRBJ1-1. Germline CDR1 and CDR2: SGHVS and FQNEAQ. The CDR3 has 20 residues. The CDR3 is CASSLAILWAGIRRNTEAFF. The variable domain in full, completed from reference TRBV7-8 and TRBJ1-1, reads GAGVSQSPRYKVAKRGQDVALRCDPISGHVSLFWYQQALGQGPEFLTYFQNEAQLDKSGLPSDRFFAERPEGSVSTLKIQRTQQEDSAVYLCASSLAILWAGIRRNTEAFFGQGTRLTVV.

The J gene is TRBJ1-2, the V gene TRBV25-1. Germline-derived CDR1 and CDR2 are MGHDK and SYGVNS. CDR3 length: 11 amino acids. The CDR3 spells CASSNYYGYTF.

The chain recombines TRBV12-3 or TRBV12-4 with TRBJ2-2; TCRdb picks TRBD2, but there is no DNA to check that call. CDR3 length equals 14 residues. The CDR3: CASSFRGWTGELFF.

The chain recombines TRBV4-1 with TRBJ2-7; TCRdb gives TRBD1 as the D gene, but with no DNA this cannot be confirmed. Germline loops: CDR1 MGHRA, CDR2 YSYEKL. The CDR3 spans 16 residues. This CDR3 reads CASSPQLTGGKNEQYF.

The V call is TRBV9, the J call TRBJ2-5. The CDR3 spans 13 residues. The germline V gene encodes CDR1 SGDLS and CDR2 YYNGEE. CDR3 protein: CASSVGGFETQYF. Complete variable domain (other parts from reference TRBV9 and TRBJ2-5): DSGVTQTPKHLITATGQRVTLRCSPRSGDLSVYWYQQSLDQGLQFLIQYYNGEERAKGNILERFSAQQFPDLHSELNLSSLELGDSALYFCASSVGGFETQYFGPGTRLLVL.

This chain connects TRBV5-1 to TRBJ2-1; with no DNA, the TCRdb D assignment of TRBD1 cannot be verified. Germline V gives CDR1 SGHRS, CDR2 YFSETQ. The CDR3 spans 17 residues. CDR3 amino acids: CASSSSPGTGSHNEQFF.

The chain couples TRBV11-2 to TRBJ2-5. Germline CDR1 and CDR2: SGHAT and FQNNGV. This CDR3 has 12 residues. The CDR3 is CASSPTAETQYF.

V and J are TRBV6-1 and TRBJ1-4; checking the TCRdb D call of TRBD1 is not possible without DNA. The CDR3 has 15 residues. The germline CDR1 and CDR2 sequences are MNHNS and SASEGT. CDR3 amino acids: CASSGQGWANEKLFF.

The chain combines TRBV2 with TRBJ2-5; TCRdb's D gene call, TRBD1, goes unchecked for lack of DNA. This CDR3 is built from 15 residues. Looked up from germline, CDR1 is SNHLY and CDR2 is FYNNEI. The CDR3 loop is CASSDGTGGRKTQYF.

The genes are TRBV5-6 and TRBJ2-1. Germline V gives CDR1 SGHDT, CDR2 YYEEEE. The CDR3 runs 11 residues. CDR3 region: CASSLNHEQFF. The whole variable domain, remainder taken from reference TRBV5-6 and TRBJ2-1, is DAGVTQSPTHLIKTRGQQVTLRCSPKSGHDTVSWYQQALGQGPQFIFQYYEEEERQRGNFPDRFSGHQFPNYSSELNVNALLLGDSALYLCASSLNHEQFFGPGTRLTVL.